This TCR beta chain derives from a study of T cell responses to AZD1222 COVID-19 vaccine. Overall study findings and caveats: Close to half of spike-specific TCRs reportedly recognize unmutated variant regions. Donors were mostly white British, more females; clonal diversity possibly underestimated.

The germline V gene encodes CDR1 WNHNN and CDR2 SYGVQD (reference sequence). CDR3 length: 14 residues. V was cut by 4 bases and J by 2 bases, with 8 bases left in between. A note on this clone: Its antigen is still unknown.

TCRdb's table, derived via immunoSEQ multiplex PCR, lists solely in-frame clones and lacks some. The data contain 120,000 to 150,000 clones, 90% of them singletons. The receptor's source is an adult who received the AZD1222 COVID-19 vaccine. J is TRBJ2-2 and V is TRBV10-1; D uncertain. Sequencing was performed on peripheral blood, taken 28 days after the second AZD1222 dose. CDR3 loop: CASSGTANTGELFF. The CDR3, as DNA: TGCGCCAGCAGTGGGACGGCAAACACCGGGGAGCTGTTTTTT.